The 11 T cell receptor beta chains presented below share a single source sample, sequenced in a study of identical twins. Each CDR3 protein gets one entry after TCRdb re-called the 5' RACE reads with MiXCR. The table has fewer than 500,000 distinct CDR3 sequences, more than 13% seen once. The sample was also reused in another study, on yellow fever vaccine responses in identical twins.

Material for sequencing was CD4+ T cells sorted from blood. The origin of the receptors is a woman aged 18-29 years in good health.

Only a few counts were recorded for this clonotype. J is TRBJ2-2 and V is TRBV9; D not resolved. The V gene's germline CDR1 is SGDLS and CDR2 YYNGEE. The length of the CDR3 is 14 residues. V was pared by 0 bases and J by 7 bases, with 10 bases between. CDR3 nucleotide sequence: TGTGCCAGCAGCGTAGGCCCGGGCGGCGGGGAGCTGTTTTTT. Translation: CASSVGPGGGELFF.

There are many counts of this clonotype. V is TRBV7-9 and J is TRBJ2-5; 8 bases are a match to TRBD1. This CDR3 region has 15 residues. The germline V gene encodes CDR1 SEHNR and CDR2 FQNEAQ (reference sequence). The junction had 6 bases not matched to a gene; V was cut back by 5 bases and J by 1 base. CDR3 sequence (DNA): TGTGCCAGCAGCGTTGACACAGGGGGCCAAGAGACCCAGTACTTC. This sequence encodes CASSVDTGGQETQYF.

This sequence joins TRBV18 and TRBJ2-7, with 8 bases aligning to TRBD1. With 3 bases clipped from V and 5 bases from J, the junction kept 6 bases outside the gene matches. CDR3 size: 14 residues. Germline V gene sequence: CDR1 KGHSH, CDR2 LQKENI. CDR3 residues: CASSPPTGDHEQYF. Written as DNA, the CDR3 is TGTGCCAGCTCACCCCCGACAGGGGACCACGAGCAGTACTTC.

The sample holds many counts of this clonotype. The chain employs TRBV7-2 and TRBJ2-1, with D hard to call. The germline V gene encodes CDR1 SGHTA and CDR2 FQGNSA. Trimming cost V 4 bases and J 7 bases, with 8 bases left between them. This CDR3 comprises 12 residues. The CDR3 coding sequence is TGTGCCAGCAGCTCTTCCCATAATGAGCAGTTCTTC. It is translated as CASSSSHNEQFF.

The rearrangement links TRBV5-8 to TRBJ1-1; 8 nucleotides agree with TRBD1. Germline V gives CDR1 SGHTS, CDR2 YDEGEE. The trim removed 5 bases at V and 5 bases at J, leaving 8 bases unmatched. CDR3 length: 14 residues. This chain's CDR3 is CASSSYRGGTEAFF. The DNA of the CDR3 is TGTGCCAGCAGTTCCTACAGGGGGGGGACTGAAGCTTTCTTT.

This clonotype was detected only a few times. V usage is TRBV7-9 and J usage is TRBJ2-5, with a possible D match to TRBD1 (6 bases). The V end was cut by 5 bases, the J end by 2 bases, with 12 bases between. The CDR3 loop spans 14 amino acids. The germline V gene has CDR1 SEHNR and CDR2 FQNEAQ (reference sequence). CDR3 sequence: CASSTQGFQETQYF. Here the CDR3 DNA reads TGTGCCAGCAGCACGCAGGGGTTTCAAGAGACCCAGTACTTC. The variable domain in full, completed from reference TRBV7-9 and TRBJ2-5, reads DTGVSQNPRHKITKRGQNVTFRCDPISEHNRLYWYRQTLGQGPEFLTYFQNEAQLEKSRLLSDRFSAERPKGSFSTLEIQRTEQGDSAMYLCASSTQGFQETQYFGPGTRLLVL.

This clonotype has at least ten counts. The rearrangement joins TRBV12-3 or TRBV12-4 to TRBJ1-2; TRBD1 matches at 12 bases. The length of the CDR3 is 13 residues. V lost 3 bases and J lost 8; bases outside the gene matches: 1. The chain's CDR3 is CASSLGQGAGYTF. CDR3 sequence (DNA): TGTGCCAGCAGTTTGGGACAGGGGGCGGGCTACACCTTC.

As concerns this clonotype: Germline and junction disagree at one end, which may indicate a read error. The V and J genes are TRBV5-5 and TRBJ2-1; D might be TRBD1 or TRBD2, each matching 5 bases. Germline lookup yields CDR1 SGHKS and CDR2 YYEKEE (reference sequence). The CDR3 runs 18 residues. The CDR3, as DNA: TGTGCCAGCAGCTTGTTTCCTTCGGGGCAGATTAATCACAATGAGCAGTCCTTC. Amino acids: CASSLFPSGQINHNEQSF.

This clonotype showed up just a few times. The rearrangement links TRBV18 to TRBJ2-5; D ambiguous. Germline assignment: CDR1 KGHSH and CDR2 LQKENI. This CDR3 comprises 12 residues. Trimming cost V 4 bases and J 2 bases, with 5 bases left between them. The CDR3 protein is CASSQEQETQYF. The CDR3 nucleotides read TGTGCCAGCTCACAAGAACAAGAGACCCAGTACTTC.

This clonotype was observed a few times. The chain combines TRBV20-1 with TRBJ2-7; D possibly corresponds to TRBD2 (6 bases). The V end lost 4 bases, the J end lost 6 bases, and 10 bases lay between the germline ends. The CDR3 runs 11 residues. Germline loops: CDR1 DFQATT, CDR2 SNEGSKA (reference sequence). CDR3 region: CSATIGGEQYF. Here the CDR3 DNA reads TGCAGTGCTACCATCGGGGGCGAGCAGTACTTC.

V gene TRBV5-1 combines with J gene TRBJ1-1; no definite D call. Germline assignment: CDR1 SGHRS and CDR2 YFSETQ. Trimming removed 4 bases at V and 4 bases at J, with 11 bases between. This CDR3 has 13 amino acids. CDR3 sequence reads: CASSQPGSTEAFF. The CDR3 nucleotides read TGCGCCAGCAGCCAGCCGGGGAGCACTGAAGCTTTCTTT.